These T cell receptor beta chains were read from a single sample in a study of blood T cell repertoires in COVID-19. Generated by immunoSEQ multiplex PCR, the TCRdb table keeps only in-frame clones and is missing some. Of about 170,000 clones in the sample, more than 85% were seen once. Sequencing was done on a sample of peripheral blood. These TCRs come from a woman of 80 years or more with COVID-19, enrolled during active disease. CDR3s include the opening cysteine and the closing phenylalanine or tryptophan. A D gene is named only where the DNA matches it firmly. Expanded clones get a size class; other rows say once, few or many, or leave the size out.

size: NA; D: TRBD1; J: TRBJ1-1; V: TRBV6-5; DNA: TGTGCCAGCACTACAGGGGTAAGAACTGAAGCTTTCTTT; CDR3: CASTTGVRTEAFF
size: NA; D: NA; J: TRBJ1-2; V: TRBV4-3; DNA: TGCGCCAGCAGCCAAGTTCCGGGTAACTATGGCTACACCTTC; CDR3: CASSQVPGNYGYTF
size: NA; D: TRBD2; J: TRBJ2-1; V: TRBV2; DNA: TGTGCCAGCAGAGGGCACCTACTAGCGGGAGGGTTGCATGAGCAGTTCTTC; CDR3: CASRGHLLAGGLHEQFF
size: few; D: NA; J: TRBJ2-2; V: TRBV24-1; DNA: TGTGCCACCAGTTCCCAAAGGGAGATCACCGGGGAGCTGTTTTTT; CDR3: CATSSQREITGELFF
size: NA; D: TRBD2; J: TRBJ2-4; V: TRBV4-3; DNA: TGCGCCAGCAGCCTGGTCGGGGGGGGCGCCTCCAAAAACATTCAGTACTTC; CDR3: CASSLVGGGASKNIQYF
size: NA; D: TRBD1; J: TRBJ1-1; V: TRBV5-1; DNA: TGCGCCAGCAGCGCCGCGGGACAGACCAACACTGAAGCTTTCTTT; CDR3: CASSAAGQTNTEAFF
size: NA; D: NA; J: TRBJ2-2; V: TRBV6-5; DNA: TGTGCCAGCACCATCCAGGGTCGAGGCACCGGGGAGCTGTTTTTT; CDR3: CASTIQGRGTGELFF
size: NA; D: NA; J: TRBJ2-5; V: TRBV7-3; DNA: TGTGCCAGCAGCTTAACGCCAGGGGGGTACGAGACCCAGTACTTC; CDR3: CASSLTPGGYETQYF
size: NA; D: TRBD2; J: TRBJ2-2; V: TRBV10-3; DNA: TGTGCCATCGGGGACTATGAGCTGTTTTTT; CDR3: CAIGDYELFF
size: once; D: NA; J: TRBJ1-1; V: TRBV11-2; DNA: TGTGCCAGCAGCCCACAGAACACTGAAGCTTTCTTT; CDR3: CASSPQNTEAFF
size: NA; D: NA; J: TRBJ1-3; V: TRBV28; DNA: TGTGCCAGCAGATTAGGAGCAGGGGTCGGAAACACCATATATTTT; CDR3: CASRLGAGVGNTIYF
size: NA; D: NA; J: TRBJ2-7; V: TRBV7-2; DNA: TGTGCCAGCAGCTTAGGCCCAGGGCCCTACGAGCAGTACTTC; CDR3: CASSLGPGPYEQYF
size: NA; D: TRBD1; J: TRBJ1-2; V: TRBV27; DNA: TGTGCCAGCAGTTGGGGGACAGGCGGTGGCTACACCTTC; CDR3: CASSWGTGGGYTF
size: NA; D: TRBD2; J: TRBJ2-7; V: TRBV9; DNA: TGTGCCAGCAGCCCTAGTGTGGGACTAGCGGGAGTCGAGCAGTACTTC; CDR3: CASSPSVGLAGVEQYF
size: NA; D: NA; J: TRBJ1-4; V: TRBV7-9; DNA: TGTGCCAGCAGCCGCTCAGCAACTAATGAAAAACTGTTTTTT; CDR3: CASSRSATNEKLFF
size: NA; D: NA; J: TRBJ2-4; V: TRBV4-3; DNA: TGCGCCAGCAGCCAAGATTATGGGGCTGACAACATTCAGTACTTC; CDR3: CASSQDYGADNIQYF
size: NA; D: NA; J: TRBJ1-2; V: TRBV7-2; DNA: TGTGCCAGCAGCTTAGGTCCGGGTAACTATGGCTACACCTTC; CDR3: CASSLGPGNYGYTF
size: once; D: TRBD1; J: TRBJ2-2; V: TRBV9; DNA: TGTGCCAGCAGCCACAGGGGGCAGGACACCGGGGAGCTGTTTTTT; CDR3: CASSHRGQDTGELFF
size: NA; D: TRBD1; J: TRBJ1-2; V: TRBV11-3; DNA: TGTGCCAGCAGCTTTTACAGGGGACCACCCTATGGCTACACCTTC; CDR3: CASSFYRGPPYGYTF
size: NA; D: NA; J: TRBJ1-4; V: TRBV4-1; DNA: TGCGCCAGCAGCCAAGATCGTTCAGGGGTACGCGGACAGCCCAATGAAAAACTGTTTTTT; CDR3: CASSQDRSGVRGQPNEKLFF
size: few; D: TRBD1; J: TRBJ1-2; V: TRBV7-2; DNA: TGTGCCAGCAGCGTTAGGATCCTTCGACAGGGGGCGGACTATGGCTACACCTTC; CDR3: CASSVRILRQGADYGYTF
size: NA; D: TRBD2; J: TRBJ2-2; V: TRBV28; DNA: TGTGCCAGCAGAACCGGGACTAGCGGGAGGGCCCTCACCGGGGAGCTGTTTTTT; CDR3: CASRTGTSGRALTGELFF
size: NA; D: NA; J: TRBJ1-5; V: TRBV6-5; DNA: TGTGCCAGCAGTTTCGACAGCTATCAGCCCCAGCATTTT; CDR3: CASSFDSYQPQHF
size: NA; D: NA; J: TRBJ1-5; V: TRBV10-3; DNA: TGTGCCATCAGTGAGTCCTGGGGCCCTCAGCCCCAGCATTTT; CDR3: CAISESWGPQPQHF
size: few; D: TRBD2; J: TRBJ2-7; V: TRBV2; DNA: TGTGCCAGCAGACCACTAGCGGGAGTGCTCTCCTACGAGCAGTACTTC; CDR3: CASRPLAGVLSYEQYF
size: NA; D: TRBD1; J: TRBJ1-6; V: TRBV5-1; DNA: TGCGCCAGCAGCTTGGCCGGGACAGAGAATTCACCCCTCCACTTT; CDR3: CASSLAGTENSPLHF
size: NA; D: NA; J: TRBJ2-1; V: TRBV2; DNA: TGTGCCAGCAGGGTTGACAGCTCCACCTACAATGAGCAGTTCTTC; CDR3: CASRVDSSTYNEQFF
size: NA; D: NA; J: TRBJ2-1; V: TRBV5-1; DNA: TGCGCCAGCAGCTTCCCGGCAGGGGTAGGAGACAATGAGCAGTTCTTC; CDR3: CASSFPAGVGDNEQFF
size: NA; D: TRBD1; J: TRBJ2-6; V: TRBV19; DNA: TGTGCCAGTAGTACCCCTTTTTCGCGAACCGGGACAGGGAGCTCCGGGGCCAACGTCCTGACTTTC; CDR3: CASSTPFSRTGTGSSGANVLTF
size: NA; D: TRBD2; J: TRBJ2-5; V: TRBV5-4; DNA: TGTGCCAGCAGCTTGGTTGTAGCGGGAGTTGAGACCCAGTACTTC; CDR3: CASSLVVAGVETQYF
size: NA; D: NA; J: TRBJ1-1; V: TRBV19; DNA: TGTGCCAGTAGTATAAGAGCGAACACTGAAGCTTTCTTT; CDR3: CASSIRANTEAFF
size: NA; D: TRBD1; J: TRBJ2-5; V: TRBV28; DNA: TGTGCCAGCAGCCGACAGGGAAGTACCAAAGAGACCCAGTACTTC; CDR3: CASSRQGSTKETQYF
size: once; D: NA; J: TRBJ1-4; V: TRBV7-6; DNA: TGTGCCAGCAGCTTAGGGAGTAATACTAATGAAAAACTGTTTTTT; CDR3: CASSLGSNTNEKLFF
size: NA; D: TRBD1; J: TRBJ1-2; V: TRBV7-8; DNA: TGTGCCAGCAGCCGAGGGACAGGGGGCGCGAATGGCTACACCTTC; CDR3: CASSRGTGGANGYTF
size: NA; D: NA; J: TRBJ1-5; V: TRBV7-9; DNA: TGTGCCAGCAGTCCAGGGGGCAATCAGCCCCAGCATTTT; CDR3: CASSPGGNQPQHF
size: NA; D: TRBD1; J: TRBJ2-5; V: TRBV6-6; DNA: TGTGCCAGCAGCACAGGGGGACTGAACCAAGAGACCCAGTACTTC; CDR3: CASSTGGLNQETQYF
size: NA; D: TRBD2; J: TRBJ2-1; V: TRBV6-6; DNA: TGTGCCAGCAGAGCGGGAGGGCCCTCGGATGAGCAGTTCTTC; CDR3: CASRAGGPSDEQFF
size: NA; D: TRBD2; J: TRBJ2-2; V: TRBV11-2; DNA: TGTGCCAGCAGCTTAGAGCCTAGCGGGAGGTCCGGGGAGCTGTTTTTT; CDR3: CASSLEPSGRSGELFF
size: NA; D: TRBD1; J: TRBJ1-1; V: TRBV5-1; DNA: TGCGCCAGCAGCAGTGGGAGAGACAGGGGCCGACTCAATATGAACACTGAAGCTTTCTTT; CDR3: CASSSGRDRGRLNMNTEAFF
size: NA; D: NA; J: TRBJ2-1; V: TRBV6-1; DNA: TGTGCCAGCAGAGAAGGAGAGGGAGTATACAATGAGCAGTTCTTC; CDR3: CASREGEGVYNEQFF
size: once; D: NA; J: TRBJ1-6; V: TRBV19; DNA: TGTGCCAGTAGTATACGTTGGGAGGGGAATTCACCCCTCCACTTT; CDR3: CASSIRWEGNSPLHF
size: few; D: NA; J: TRBJ2-1; V: TRBV28; DNA: TGTGCCATCGCACAGGGTTCCTCCTACAATGAGCAGTTCTTC; CDR3: CAIAQGSSYNEQFF
size: NA; D: TRBD1; J: TRBJ1-5; V: TRBV27; DNA: TGTGCCAGCAGTAGAACAGGACAGGGACATCAGCCCCAGCATTTT; CDR3: CASSRTGQGHQPQHF
size: NA; D: TRBD2; J: TRBJ2-7; V: TRBV5-4; DNA: TGTGCCAGCAGCTTGTGGGGGGGGTCCTACGAGCAGTACTTC; CDR3: CASSLWGGSYEQYF
size: NA; D: NA; J: TRBJ2-3; V: TRBV2; DNA: TGTGCCAGCAGTGACCCCTTAGGGGGCACAGATACGCAGTATTTT; CDR3: CASSDPLGGTDTQYF
size: NA; D: NA; J: TRBJ2-7; V: TRBV12-3/TRBV12-4; DNA: TGTGCCAGCAGCCCTATGAACTACGAGCAGTACTTC; CDR3: CASSPMNYEQYF
size: NA; D: TRBD1; J: TRBJ1-1; V: TRBV28; DNA: TGTGCCAGCAGTTTCCGCACCTTGGGACAGAGGGCTTTCTTT; CDR3: CASSFRTLGQRAFF
size: NA; D: NA; J: TRBJ1-5; V: TRBV6-2/TRBV6-3; DNA: TGTGCCAGCAGTCCCTCCGGTAGTTATAGCAATCAGCCCCAGCATTTT; CDR3: CASSPSGSYSNQPQHF
size: NA; D: NA; J: TRBJ1-1; V: TRBV3-1/TRBV3-2; DNA: TGTGCCAGCAGCCAAGATCCCAGGAAACGCGCTGAAGCTTTCTTT; CDR3: CASSQDPRKRAEAFF
size: NA; D: NA; J: TRBJ1-3; V: TRBV18; DNA: TGTGCCAGCTCACCTCTTGGGGCCTCTGGAAACACCATATATTTT; CDR3: CASSPLGASGNTIYF
size: NA; D: NA; J: TRBJ2-3; V: TRBV5-6; DNA: TGTGCCAGCAGCTCTGTAACTAGCACAGATACGCAGTATTTT; CDR3: CASSSVTSTDTQYF
size: once; D: NA; J: TRBJ1-4; V: TRBV14; DNA: TGTGCCAGCAGCCAAGATCATGGCCGCGGGGATGAAAAACTGTTTTTT; CDR3: CASSQDHGRGDEKLFF
size: NA; D: NA; J: TRBJ1-5; V: TRBV19; DNA: TGTGCCAGTAGTTTACAGGCCCTCAATCAGCCCCAGCATTTT; CDR3: CASSLQALNQPQHF